This section outlines one T cell receptor (beta chain) sequence together with its context. What it recognizes is unknown. The entry originates in a study of type 1 regulatory T cells. Study-level information: T-allo10 is an in vitro-generated, Tr1-enriched CD4 T cell product specific for alloantigen.

TCRdb itself ran the reads through MiXCR, one entry per CDR3 protein. The sample lists approximately 72,000 distinct CDR3 sequences; 55% to 80% were seen once. The germline V gene encodes CDR1 SGHRS and CDR2 YFSETQ. The junction had 4 bases not matched to a gene; V was cut back by 2 bases and J by 1 base. There are 16 residues in the CDR3. The origin of this receptor is a human donor in good health. The J gene is TRBJ2-2, the V gene TRBV5-1, with 8 bases fitting TRBD2. Sample: cultured T cells, either the whole culture or a sorted T cell fraction (not recorded which). Specified subset: Tr1-enriched cell product generated in vitro against host alloantigens. This chain's CDR3 is CASSFSREENTGELFF. The CDR3 nucleotides read TGCGCCAGCAGCTTCTCGCGGGAGGAGAACACCGGGGAGCTGTTTTTT.